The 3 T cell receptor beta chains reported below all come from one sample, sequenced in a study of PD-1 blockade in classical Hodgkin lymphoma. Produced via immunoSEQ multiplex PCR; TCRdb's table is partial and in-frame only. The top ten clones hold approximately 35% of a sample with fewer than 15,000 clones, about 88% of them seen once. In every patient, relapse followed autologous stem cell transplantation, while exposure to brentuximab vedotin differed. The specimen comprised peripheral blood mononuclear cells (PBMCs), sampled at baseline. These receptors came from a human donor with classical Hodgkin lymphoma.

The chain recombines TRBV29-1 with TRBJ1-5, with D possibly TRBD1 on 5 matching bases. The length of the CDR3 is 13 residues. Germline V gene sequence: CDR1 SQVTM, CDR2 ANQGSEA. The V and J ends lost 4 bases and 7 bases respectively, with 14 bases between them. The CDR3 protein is CSVAGRVEQPQHF. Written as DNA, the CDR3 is TGCAGCGTTGCGGGCAGGGTGGAACAGCCCCAGCATTTT.

DNA of the CDR3: TGTGCCAGCAGTTACTATGCAGGGAACACTGAAGCTTTCTTT. This sequence encodes CASSYYAGNTEAFF. This chain connects TRBV6-5 to TRBJ1-1; no clear D. CDR1 MNHEY and CDR2 SVGAGI come from the germline V gene. V shed 1 base and J shed 1 base, with 7 bases lying between them. The CDR3 runs 14 residues.

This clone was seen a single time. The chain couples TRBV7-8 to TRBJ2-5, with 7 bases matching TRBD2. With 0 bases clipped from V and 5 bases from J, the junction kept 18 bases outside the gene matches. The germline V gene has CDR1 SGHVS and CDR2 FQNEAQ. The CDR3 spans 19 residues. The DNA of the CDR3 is TGTGCCAGCAGCTTAGCGCTAAGCGGGGACCCGAGAACTGGGGAGACCCAGTACTTC. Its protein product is CASSLALSGDPRTGETQYF.